Presented here are 27 T cell receptor beta chains from one specimen sequenced in a study of blood T cells in healthy people across ages. Combining a sample-barcoded 5' primer with a J-beta primer mix, a second PCR ran for about 6 to 12 cycles. MiXCR, run by TCRdb on the 5' RACE reads, gives a single entry per CDR3 protein. The repertoire includes about 1.5 million distinct CDR3 sequences, approximately 43% of them detected once, and about 4% sits in the top ten. The sequencing input was blood. These receptors came from a woman between 18 and 29 years old in good health.

V gene TRBV7-8 combines with J gene TRBJ2-7; D ambiguous. V was pared by 5 bases and J by 1 base, with 12 bases between. The germline V gene has CDR1 SGHVS and CDR2 FQNEAQ. The CDR3 is 14 amino acids. CDR3 in amino acids: CASSPYSTSYEQYF. CDR3 DNA: TGTGCCAGCAGCCCCTACAGTACATCCTACGAGCAGTACTTC.

The sample holds a few counts of this clonotype. The chain links TRBV20-1 to TRBJ1-2; the match to TRBD1 covers 9 bases. V trimming: 2 bases; J trimming: 4 bases; junction bases outside the gene matches: 5. This CDR3 has 14 amino acids. CDR1 and CDR2 (germline): DFQATT, SNEGSKA (reference sequence). The CDR3 DNA reads TGCAGTGCTAGACCCGGGACAGGGCCCTATGGCTACACCTTC. Translated, it gives CSARPGTGPYGYTF.

The chain is built from TRBV5-5 and TRBJ1-1; no definite D call. V was shortened by 4 bases and J by 7 bases, with 11 bases between the two germline ends. CDR1 and CDR2 from the germline V gene are SGHKS and YYEKEE (reference sequence). This CDR3 has 12 residues. The CDR3 region has the DNA TGTGCCAGCAGCCGGGCCTTAGTTGAAGCTTTCTTT. This sequence encodes CASSRALVEAFF.

V gene TRBV20-1 combines with J gene TRBJ2-3, with 11 bases fitting TRBD2. J was trimmed by 0 bases and V by 5 bases; bases with no gene match: 4. The CDR3 has 15 amino acids. Germline V lookup: CDR1 DFQATT, CDR2 SNEGSKA (reference sequence). This chain's CDR3 is CSAVRTSGSTDTQYF. CDR3 in DNA: TGCAGTGCTGTCCGGACTAGCGGGAGCACAGATACGCAGTATTTT.

V and J are TRBV2 and TRBJ1-2; D uncertain. Germline V gives CDR1 SNHLY, CDR2 FYNNEI. The CDR3 runs 12 residues. The V end lost 3 bases, the J end lost 7 bases, and 9 bases lay between the germline ends. In nucleotides, the CDR3 is TGTGCCAGCAGTGACGAGGGCGGTGGCTACACCTTC. Its translation is CASSDEGGGYTF. Using reference TRBV2 and TRBJ1-2 for the parts outside the CDR3, the full variable domain is EPEVTQTPSHQVTQMGQEVILRCVPISNHLYFYWYRQILGQKVEFLVSFYNNEISEKSEIFDDQFSVERPDGSNFTLKIRSTKLEDSAMYFCASSDEGGGYTFGSGTRLTVV.

With regard to this clonotype: No conserved phenylalanine or tryptophan ends this CDR3, so it is likely a read error. This chain connects TRBV10-2 to TRBJ2-7; weak D call: TRBD2 (6 bases). The germline CDR1 and CDR2 sequences are WSHSY and SAAADI. Trimming pared 6 bases from V and 7 bases from J, leaving 10 bases between. This CDR3 has 11 amino acids. CDR3 in amino acids: CASRNSGEQYL. In DNA form, the CDR3 reads TGCGCCAGCAGGAACAGCGGGGAGCAGTACCTC.

This clonotype was seen a few times. This chain connects TRBV25-1 to TRBJ2-7, with D possibly being TRBD1 (5 bases). The CDR3 has 15 residues. Germline V gives CDR1 MGHDK, CDR2 SYGVNS. Between the trimmed V and J ends, which lost 0 bases and 4 bases, there was a span of 13 bases. CDR3 in amino acids: CASSEYLSPGYEQYF. In DNA form, the CDR3 reads TGTGCCAGCAGTGAATATCTATCACCAGGGTACGAGCAGTACTTC.

The V gene is TRBV4-1, the J gene TRBJ2-7; TRBD2 aligns across 7 bases. The germline V gene encodes CDR1 MGHRA and CDR2 YSYEKL. V was clipped by 0 bases and J by 6 bases; unmatched bases: 11. The CDR3 totals 16 residues. The CDR3 nucleotides are TGCGCCAGCAGCCAAGAACTAGCGATTCGGGGAGTCGAGCAGTACTTC. Translated: CASSQELAIRGVEQYF.

This clonotype was seen only once. The chain carries TRBV6-2 or TRBV6-3 and TRBJ1-5; TRBD1 might be the D (6 bases). The CDR3 sequence is 14 residues long. V dropped 7 bases and J dropped 9 bases, with 19 bases sitting between them. The germline V gene encodes CDR1 MNHEY and CDR2 SVGEGT. The CDR3 sequence: CASKGVTEYRPQHF. The CDR3 DNA reads as TGTGCCAGCAAGGGGGTAACTGAGTATCGGCCCCAGCATTTT.

The rearrangement links TRBV20-1 to TRBJ2-4; 8 nucleotides agree with TRBD1. The CDR3 contains 16 residues. With 4 bases clipped from V and 3 bases from J, the junction kept 11 bases outside the gene matches. Per the germline V gene, CDR1 is DFQATT and CDR2 is SNEGSKA (reference sequence). The CDR3, as DNA: TGCAGTGCTACAGAAGGGGGACAGGAAGGCAAAAACATTCAGTACTTC. Its protein product is CSATEGGQEGKNIQYF.

This clonotype was observed many times. The junction differs from germline at one of its ends, possibly a read error. The CDR3 coding sequence is TGTGCCAGCAGTTTAGGACGACGTAATGAGCAGTTCTTC. This translates into CASSLGRRNEQFF. This rearrangement joins TRBV7-2 to TRBJ2-1; D uncertain. The CDR3 extends over 13 amino acids. The germline V gene encodes CDR1 SGHTA and CDR2 FQGNSA.

The V gene is TRBV25-1, the J gene TRBJ2-7; 14 bases align to TRBD2. CDR3 length: 17 amino acids. Germline assignment: CDR1 MGHDK and CDR2 SYGVNS. V lost 8 bases and J lost 0; bases outside the gene matches: 9. The CDR3 spells CASSTSGRAWGSYEQYF. DNA for the CDR3: TGTGCCAGCTCGACTAGCGGGAGGGCCTGGGGCTCCTACGAGCAGTACTTC.

As concerns this clonotype: One junction end disagrees with the germline gene, perhaps due to a read error. The chain has TRBV20-1 and TRBJ1-1, with a tentative D call TRBD1 (5 bases). CDR1 is DFQATT and CDR2 is SNEGSKA in the germline V gene (reference sequence). This CDR3 is built from 11 residues. DNA of the CDR3: TGCAATGCTTCAACAGGCACTGAAGCTTTCTTT. This encodes CNASTGTEAFF.

This chain connects TRBV9 to TRBJ2-7, with a possible D match to TRBD2 (5 bases). The CDR3 length is 14 residues. Germline CDR1 reads SGDLS; CDR2 reads YYNGEE. Between the trimmed V and J ends, which lost 5 bases and 6 bases, there was a span of 18 bases. The DNA for the CDR3 is TGTGCCAGCAGTGCTTCCGGGATCTCCCTCGAGCAGTACTTC. As protein: CASSASGISLEQYF. Looking up the rest from reference TRBV9 and TRBJ2-7 gives the full variable domain: DSGVTQTPKHLITATGQRVTLRCSPRSGDLSVYWYQQSLDQGLQFLIQYYNGEERAKGNILERFSAQQFPDLHSELNLSSLELGDSALYFCASSASGISLEQYFGPGTRLTVT.

The genes are TRBV27 and TRBJ2-4, with no clear D. Gene TRBJ2-5 matches the end of the DNA better, so the J call may be wrong. The CDR3 consists of 11 residues. The germline gives CDR1 MNHEY, CDR2 SMNVEV (reference sequence). The CDR3 DNA sequence: TGTGTCGGCTACAGCGAAGAGACCCAGTACTTC. It is translated as CVGYSEETQYF.

This chain joins TRBV5-1 and TRBJ2-1, with TRBD2 identical over 10 bases. Matching the DNA end better, TRBJ2-7 makes the J call doubtful. The CDR3 sequence is 17 residues long. CDR1 is SGHRS, CDR2 YFSETQ, per germline. The CDR3 region has the DNA TGCGCCAGCAGCCCAGAGCGGGGGGGCTCGTCCTACAATGAGCAGTACTTC. This codes for CASSPERGGSSYNEQYF.

This clonotype was counted a few times. This sequence joins TRBV29-1 and TRBJ1-2; TRBD1 agrees at 8 bases. V was pared by 7 bases and J by 3 bases, with 7 bases of the junction left unmatched. The germline V gene has CDR1 SQVTM and CDR2 ANQGSEA. The CDR3 totals 13 residues. CDR3 amino acids: CSANTGGDYGYTF. DNA of the CDR3: TGCAGCGCAAACACAGGGGGTGACTATGGCTACACCTTC.

J is TRBJ1-1 and V is TRBV7-3; 9 bases line up with TRBD1. Looked up from germline, CDR1 is SGHTA and CDR2 is FQGTGA. V trimming: 2 bases; J trimming: 13 bases; junction bases outside the gene matches: 14. The CDR3 is made up of 15 amino acids. CDR3 in DNA: TGTGCCAGCAGCTTATTGTTTGGTCTGGGACAGGGTCTTTTCTTT. This encodes CASSLLFGLGQGLFF.

This chain links TRBV18 with TRBJ1-2; the match to TRBD1 covers 8 bases. J lost 7 bases, V lost 0 bases, and 1 base had no gene match. Germline CDR1 is KGHSH and CDR2 is LQKENI. The CDR3 consists of 13 residues. The CDR3 DNA is TGTGCCAGCTCACCACCGACAGGGGTTGGCTACACCTTC. Protein product: CASSPPTGVGYTF.

In its sample, this clonotype was seen many times. V and J are TRBV4-2 and TRBJ1-2; D possibly corresponds to TRBD1 (6 bases). Germline values: CDR1 LGHNA, CDR2 YNFKEQ. Trimming took 3 bases from V and 4 from J, leaving 9 bases between them. The CDR3 length is 13 residues. The CDR3 coding sequence is TGTGCCAGCAGCCAGGAGGACAGCTATGGCTACACCTTC. This gives the protein CASSQEDSYGYTF.

This clonotype appeared once. A much larger clone lies one base from this, so it may be a read error. The chain employs TRBV12-3 or TRBV12-4 and TRBJ2-3; 10 positions match TRBD2. This CDR3 has 16 residues. V lost 0 bases, J lost 6 bases, and 6 bases stayed unmatched. This CDR3 reads CASSLALAGGLDTQYF. CDR3 DNA sequence: TGTGCCAGCAGTTTAGCCTTAGCGGGGGGCTTGGATACGCAGTATTTT.

V is TRBV27 and J is TRBJ2-7; D unresolved. CDR1 is MNHEY, CDR2 SMNVEV, per germline (reference sequence). The CDR3 loop spans 13 amino acids. V lost 6 bases to trimming and J lost 0 bases, with 9 bases between them. CDR3 sequence reads: CASSRRYSYEQYF. CDR3 coding DNA: TGTGCCAGCAGCCGGAGATACTCCTACGAGCAGTACTTC.

The genes are TRBV5-1 and TRBJ2-3; 7 bases map to TRBD1. In germline, CDR1 is SGHRS, CDR2 YFSETQ. This CDR3 contains 17 residues. V gave up 3 bases and J gave up 2 bases; unmatched junction bases: 12. The CDR3 reads CASSWDRTMINTDTQYF. DNA for the CDR3: TGCGCCAGCAGCTGGGACAGAACCATGATAAACACAGATACGCAGTATTTT.

This chain uses TRBV5-1 with TRBJ2-3; D uncertain. Germline values: CDR1 SGHRS, CDR2 YFSETQ. With 0 bases removed from V and 2 bases from J, the gap between germline ends came to 16 bases. The CDR3 covers 17 residues. The CDR3 bases are TGCGCCAGCAGCTTGGCCGGTCTCCCCAAACACACAGATACGCAGTATTTT. Its protein product is CASSLAGLPKHTDTQYF.

This clonotype came up a few times. The chain recombines TRBV6-2 or TRBV6-3 with TRBJ2-7, with D possibly called TRBD1 or TRBD2 (5 bases each). CDR3 size: 16 residues. V was trimmed by 2 bases and J by 9 bases, leaving 23 bases between them. From germline, CDR1 is MNHEY and CDR2 SVGEGT. In DNA form, the CDR3 reads TGTGCCAGCAGTTACCCAACCAGGGCGAGGGTTAGTCGGCAGTACTTC. Amino acid sequence: CASSYPTRARVSRQYF.

The chain recombines TRBV12-3 or TRBV12-4 with TRBJ2-3; 10 bases map to TRBD2. The length of the CDR3 is 19 residues. V shed 1 base, J shed 4 bases, and the junction held 14 bases outside the gene matches. The CDR3 loop is CASSLETSGILAFADTQYF. CDR3 coding DNA: TGTGCCAGCAGTTTAGAAACTAGCGGGATATTAGCCTTCGCAGATACGCAGTATTTT.

This clonotype was picked up a small number of times. V gene TRBV7-2 combines with J gene TRBJ1-5; D is undetermined. The ends were cut back, 3 bases at V and 0 bases at J, with 9 bases in the middle. The CDR3 spans 15 residues. Germline CDR1 is SGHTA and CDR2 is FQGNSA. CDR3 nucleotides: TGTGCCAGCAGCTTTTCGGATTATAGCAATCAGCCCCAGCATTTT. This encodes CASSFSDYSNQPQHF.